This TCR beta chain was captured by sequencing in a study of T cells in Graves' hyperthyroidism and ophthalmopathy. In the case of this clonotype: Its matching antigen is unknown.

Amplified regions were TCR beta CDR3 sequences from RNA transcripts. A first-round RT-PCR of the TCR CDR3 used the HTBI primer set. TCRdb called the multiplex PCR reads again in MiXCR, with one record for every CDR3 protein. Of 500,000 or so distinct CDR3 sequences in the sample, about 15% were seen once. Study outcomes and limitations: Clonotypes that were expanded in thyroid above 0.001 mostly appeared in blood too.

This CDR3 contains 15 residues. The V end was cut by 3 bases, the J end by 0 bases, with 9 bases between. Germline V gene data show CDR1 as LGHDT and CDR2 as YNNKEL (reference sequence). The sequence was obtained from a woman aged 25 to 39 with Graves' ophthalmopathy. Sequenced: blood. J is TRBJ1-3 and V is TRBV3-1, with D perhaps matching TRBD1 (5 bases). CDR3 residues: CASSHRTFSGNTIYF. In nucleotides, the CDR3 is TGTGCCAGCAGCCACAGGACATTCTCTGGAAACACCATATATTTT.